A single T cell receptor beta chain is shown here with its context. These data originate in a study of OX40 agonist ivuxolimab in advanced cancers. Overall study: Enrollees could have had prior anti-PD-1, anti-PD-L1 or anti-CTLA-4 therapy, which 30% to 50% had received.

The assay was immunoSEQ multiplex PCR, and TCRdb's table has in-frame clones only and misses some. The sample records 45,000 to 65,000 clones, 75% to 80% being singletons. V gave up 3 bases and J gave up 5 bases, with 11 bases separating them. This CDR3 region has 13 residues. CDR1 is SGHRS and CDR2 is YFSETQ in the germline V gene. The receptor was isolated from an adult with an advanced solid tumor such as melanoma, head and neck, liver or kidney cancer. The sequenced sample was CD4+ or CD8+ T cells sorted from blood, obtained in a trial of the OX40 agonist ivuxolimab. The V and J genes are TRBV5-1 and TRBJ1-1, with D unresolved. This CDR3 is CASSSKTGTEAFF. CDR3 nucleotides: TGCGCCAGCAGCTCAAAGACGGGGACTGAAGCTTTCTTT.